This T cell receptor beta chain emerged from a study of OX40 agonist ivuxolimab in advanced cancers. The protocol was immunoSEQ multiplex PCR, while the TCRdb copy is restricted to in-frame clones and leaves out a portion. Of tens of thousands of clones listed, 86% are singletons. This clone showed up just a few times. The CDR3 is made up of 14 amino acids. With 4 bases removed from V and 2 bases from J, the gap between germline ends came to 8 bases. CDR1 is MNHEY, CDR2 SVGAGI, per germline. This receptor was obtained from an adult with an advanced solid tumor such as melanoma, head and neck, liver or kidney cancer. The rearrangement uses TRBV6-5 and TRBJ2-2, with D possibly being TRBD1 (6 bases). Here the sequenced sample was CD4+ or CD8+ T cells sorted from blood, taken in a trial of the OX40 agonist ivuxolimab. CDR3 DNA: TGTGCCAGCAGTTCGGACAGAAACACCGGGGAGCTGTTTTTT. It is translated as CASSSDRNTGELFF.